The sample holds one count of the clone carrying this TCR beta chain. The germline V gene encodes CDR1 SGHTA and CDR2 FQGNSA. V was clipped by 4 bases and J by 1 base, with 8 bases between them. The CDR3 spans 13 residues. The data derive from a study of T cell responses to AZD1222 COVID-19 vaccine. Method: immunoSEQ multiplex PCR; TCRdb's copy keeps in-frame clones and lacks some. Among about 260,000 clones listed, over 85% were seen once. This chain uses TRBV7-2 with TRBJ2-7; no reliable D call. The material sequenced was peripheral blood, taken on day 0 of AZD1222 vaccination. The source is an adult in good health. The CDR3, as DNA: TGTGCCAGCAGCTCCCGGACGTCCTACGAGCAGTACTTC. Translating gives CASSSRTSYEQYF.